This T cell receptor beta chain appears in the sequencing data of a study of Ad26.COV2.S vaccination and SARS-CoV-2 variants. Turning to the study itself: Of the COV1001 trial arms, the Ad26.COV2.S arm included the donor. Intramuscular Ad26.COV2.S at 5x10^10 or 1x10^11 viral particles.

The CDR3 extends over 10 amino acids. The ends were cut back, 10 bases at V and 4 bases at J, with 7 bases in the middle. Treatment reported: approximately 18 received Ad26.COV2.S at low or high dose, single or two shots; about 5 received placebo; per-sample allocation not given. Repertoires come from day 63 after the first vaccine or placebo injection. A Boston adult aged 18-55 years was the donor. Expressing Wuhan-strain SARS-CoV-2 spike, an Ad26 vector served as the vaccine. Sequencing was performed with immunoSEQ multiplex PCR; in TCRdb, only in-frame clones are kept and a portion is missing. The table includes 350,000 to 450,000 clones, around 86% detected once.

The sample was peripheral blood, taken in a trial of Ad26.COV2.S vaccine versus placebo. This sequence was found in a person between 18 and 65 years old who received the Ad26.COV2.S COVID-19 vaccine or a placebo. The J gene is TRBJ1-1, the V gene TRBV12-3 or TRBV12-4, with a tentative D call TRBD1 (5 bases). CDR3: CATGGTEAFF. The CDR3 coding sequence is TGTGCCACCGGGGGCACTGAAGCTTTCTTT.